This T cell receptor beta chain was sequenced in a study of Ad26.COV2.S vaccination and SARS-CoV-2 variants (dated by TCRdb to the early 2020s). Regarding the research as a whole: TCRbeta repertoire sequencing was used to assess the specificity and breadth of SARS-CoV-2-reactive T cell receptors after Ad26.COV2.S vaccination. The TCR-sequenced set comprised approximately 30 samples: roughly 19 Ad26.COV2.S vaccine recipients, 5 placebo recipients and 8 SARS-CoV-2 convalescent individuals.

Details on this clone: No antigen is known for it. No base qualities exist here, and no much larger clone lies one base off it.

Sample time point, as interpreted from the label and publication: individuals recovered from natural SARS-CoV-2 infection. The immunoSEQ Assay was the method used to sequence TCRbeta CDR3 regions. After extraction, genomic DNA underwent amplification by bias-controlled multiplex PCR, followed by high-throughput sequencing. For the original study's pipeline: To quantify the absolute abundance of every unique TCRbeta CDR3 region, sequences were collapsed and filtered. T cell fraction was estimated by normalization of TCRbeta template counts to usable DNA, with usable DNA being measured through amplification of reference genes present in all nucleated cells. Repertoire TCRs were annotated as SARS-CoV-2-specific when V gene, CDR3 amino acid sequence and J gene were exactly matched to a known reactive TCR set. The reference SARS-CoV-2 TCR set came from MIRA and was filtered for enrichment in COVID-19-positive ImmuneCODE repertoires, removing public or cross-reactive TCRs. Using the MIRA antigens, annotated TCRs were further analysed by specific ORF or by position within an ORF. Breadth was defined as the number of annotated unique rearrangements divided by the total number of unique productive rearrangements, and depth was defined as the summed frequency of the annotated unique rearrangements. TCR breadth was compared between groups using two-sided Wilcoxon rank-sum tests. TCRdb retrieved this table from immuneACCESS and kept in-frame rearrangements only. Not all clones are present; in checked studies, unresolved V genes account for under half, and no reason is known for the remainder. V and J calls and clone size are copied from that table; D and trimming were computed from the DNA. The sample table contains more than 150,000 clones; only one count was recorded for approximately 90% of them. The ten most abundant clones make up around 6.3% of the sample.

What the work shows at the level of the full study, not this receptor alone: Compared with placebo recipients, Ad26.COV2.S recipients showed higher spike-specific TCR breadth (P = 0.0014). The authors noted that the TCR breadth and depth analyses may have underestimated total T cell responses. Non-spike TCR breadth was comparable between vaccine and placebo recipients, consistent with the vaccine containing only spike. Substantial breadth of spike-specific CD8+ and CD4+ T cell responses was reported after vaccination.

The CDR3 measures 13 amino acids from cysteine to phenylalanine. Only the CDR3 DNA stays, 39 bases, in frame from base 1. The germline V gene (reference sequence) provides CDR1 LGHDT and CDR2 YNNKEL. Trimming takes 1 base from V and 11 bases from J, and the germline ends sit 9 bases apart. The TCR originated in a human donor who had recovered from COVID-19. Source: peripheral blood, taken after recovery from COVID-19. The sequence joins TRBV3-1 (or the pseudogene TRBV3-2) to TRBJ1-6, and the D gene may be TRBD1, 6 bases matching. The sequence in DNA is TGTGCCAGCAGCCAAGTGGGGGCTACACCCCTCCACTTT. It translates to CASSQVGATPLHF.